Listed below are T cell receptor beta chains from one sample, sequenced in a study of cytomegalovirus exposure and HLA in healthy donors. This table comes from immunoSEQ multiplex PCR, and its TCRdb copy is limited to in-frame clones, with some not included. The repertoire holds roughly 290,000 clones, with 80% to 90% as singletons. Sequencing was carried out using PBMCs. Every receptor here comes from a woman between 18 and 30 years old in good health and CMV-seronegative. Both conserved end residues are part of each CDR3. A D gene is named only where the DNA matches it firmly.

D	J	V	CDR3	DNA
TRBD2	TRBJ2-5	TRBV19	CASMRRGETQYF	TGTGCCAGTATGCGGCGGGGGGAGACCCAGTACTTC
-	TRBJ2-7	TRBV7-8	CASSYPLRGGSYEQYF	TGTGCCAGCAGCTACCCCTTGAGGGGGGGAAGCTACGAGCAGTACTTC
TRBD1	TRBJ1-2	TRBV7-9	CASSPGQGATYGYTF	TGTGCCAGCAGCCCAGGACAGGGGGCCACCTATGGCTACACCTTC
TRBD2	TRBJ2-1	TRBV30	CAWSVTSGVNEQFF	TGTGCCTGGAGTGTGACTAGCGGTGTCAATGAGCAGTTCTTC
TRBD2	TRBJ2-5	TRBV10-2	CATVTSSGETQYF	TGCGCCACCGTGACTAGCAGCGGAGAGACCCAGTACTTC
TRBD1	TRBJ1-1	TRBV2	CASSTTGDTEAFF	TGTGCCAGCAGTACAACAGGGGACACTGAAGCTTTCTTT
TRBD1	TRBJ2-7	TRBV6-1	CASTRDRDYEQYF	TGTGCCAGCACCCGGGACAGGGACTACGAGCAGTACTTC
TRBD2	TRBJ2-1	TRBV4-1	CASSQGLANNEQFF	TGCGCCAGCAGCCAAGGACTAGCTAACAATGAGCAGTTCTTC
-	TRBJ1-1	TRBV29-1	CSVVTGLNTEAFF	TGCAGCGTTGTGACAGGATTGAACACTGAAGCTTTCTTT
TRBD2	TRBJ2-1	TRBV9	CASGPGGASYNEQFF	TGTGCCAGCGGACCCGGGGGGGCCTCCTACAATGAGCAGTTCTTC
TRBD1	TRBJ1-2	TRBV2	CASMRTGGNYGYTF	TGTGCCAGCATGAGAACAGGGGGAAATTATGGCTACACCTTC
-	TRBJ1-2	TRBV28	CASSPGEVSAYYGYTF	TGTGCCAGCAGTCCCGGGGAGGTTTCAGCCTACTATGGCTACACCTTC
TRBD1	TRBJ1-2	TRBV6-1	CASNSGSGGYGYTF	TGTGCCAGCAATTCAGGGTCAGGGGGCTATGGCTACACCTTC
TRBD1	TRBJ2-1	TRBV7-8	CASSLGLGGAYNEQFF	TGTGCCAGCAGCTTAGGCTTAGGGGGCGCCTACAATGAGCAGTTCTTC
TRBD1	TRBJ1-2	TRBV18	CASSPTSQGANYGYTF	TGTGCCAGCTCACCAACATCTCAGGGGGCTAACTATGGCTACACCTTC
-	TRBJ1-1	TRBV29-1	CSVVGANTEAFF	TGCAGCGTTGTTGGGGCGAACACTGAAGCTTTCTTT
-	TRBJ2-7	TRBV6-1	CASREDGAYEQYF	TGTGCCAGCAGGGAAGACGGAGCCTACGAGCAGTACTTC
TRBD2	TRBJ2-7	TRBV7-9	CASSGGGPSYQYF	TGTGCCAGCAGCGGGGGGGGTCCTTCGTATCAGTACTTC
TRBD1	TRBJ2-1	TRBV6-6	CASTPGQGKDNEQFF	TGTGCCAGCACCCCTGGACAGGGAAAGGACAATGAGCAGTTCTTC
TRBD2	TRBJ2-3	TRBV9	CASSGRGASGARDTQYF	TGTGCCAGCAGCGGGCGAGGCGCTAGCGGGGCACGGGATACGCAGTATTTT